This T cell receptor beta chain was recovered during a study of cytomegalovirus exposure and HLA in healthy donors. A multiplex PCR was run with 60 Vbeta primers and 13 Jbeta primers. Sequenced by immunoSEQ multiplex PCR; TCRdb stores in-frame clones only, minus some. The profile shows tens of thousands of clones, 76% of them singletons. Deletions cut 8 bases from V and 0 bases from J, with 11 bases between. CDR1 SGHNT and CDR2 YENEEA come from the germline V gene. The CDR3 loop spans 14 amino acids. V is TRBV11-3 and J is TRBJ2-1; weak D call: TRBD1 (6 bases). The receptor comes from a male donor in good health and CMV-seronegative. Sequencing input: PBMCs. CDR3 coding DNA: TGTGCCAGCTATGGGGGCCTCTCCTACAATGAGCAGTTCTTC. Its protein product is CASYGGLSYNEQFF.